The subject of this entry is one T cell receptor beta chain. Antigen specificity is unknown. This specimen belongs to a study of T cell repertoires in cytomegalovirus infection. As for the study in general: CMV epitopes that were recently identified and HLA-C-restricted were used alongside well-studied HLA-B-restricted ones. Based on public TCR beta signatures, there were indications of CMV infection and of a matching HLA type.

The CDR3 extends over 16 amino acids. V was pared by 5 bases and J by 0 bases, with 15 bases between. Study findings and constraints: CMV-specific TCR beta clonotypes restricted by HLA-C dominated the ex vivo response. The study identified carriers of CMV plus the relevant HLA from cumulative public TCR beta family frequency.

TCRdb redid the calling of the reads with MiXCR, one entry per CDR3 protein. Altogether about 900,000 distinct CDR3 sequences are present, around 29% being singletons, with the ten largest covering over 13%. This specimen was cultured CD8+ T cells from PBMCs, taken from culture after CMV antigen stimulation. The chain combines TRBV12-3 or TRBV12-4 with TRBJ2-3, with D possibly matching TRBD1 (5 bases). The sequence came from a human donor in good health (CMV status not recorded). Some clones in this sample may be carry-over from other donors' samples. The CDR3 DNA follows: TGTGCCAGCAGTGGTTGGTATGGGGCTAGCACAGATACGCAGTATTTT. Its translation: CASSGWYGASTDTQYF.